These 20 T cell receptor beta chains were all obtained from the same sample, sequenced in a study of regulatory T cells in long-lasting Graves disease. Relying on iRepertoire HTBI primers and Arm-PCR of CDR3 regions, the team built TCR beta libraries. One entry per CDR3 protein results from TCRdb running MiXCR on the multiplex PCR reads. The table lists about 660,000 distinct CDR3 sequences, about 32% of them singletons, with roughly 46% in the top ten. Time point described: persistent/refractory GD, antithyroid drugs over 5 years with positive TRAb. Extracted RNA from PBMCs served as the source of the TCR library. Sequencing used peripheral blood mononuclear cells (PBMCs), obtained when the disease was refractory, from a patient treated with antithyroid drugs. The receptor source for this set is a female donor with Graves disease.

This clonotype was seen a handful of times. The CDR3 loop is CASSSPGQRVEAFF. CDR3 coding DNA: TGTGCCAGCAGTTCCCCGGGACAGAGGGTTGAAGCTTTCTTT. The J gene is TRBJ1-1, the V gene TRBV12-3 or TRBV12-4, with 7 bases fitting TRBD1. J was trimmed by 7 bases and V by 4 bases; bases with no gene match: 9. The CDR3 is made up of 14 amino acids.

This clonotype has just a few counts. The V and J genes are TRBV13 and TRBJ2-2; the match to TRBD2 covers 12 bases. V lost 3 bases, J lost 4 bases, and 6 bases stayed unmatched. The CDR3 is 17 residues long. Germline values: CDR1 PRHDT, CDR2 FYEKMQ (reference sequence). CDR3 in amino acids: CASSFLLAGGRTGELFF. CDR3 in DNA: TGTGCCAGCAGCTTTCTCCTAGCGGGAGGGCGCACCGGGGAGCTGTTTTTT.

CDR3 nucleotide sequence: TGCAGCGTTGATCTGACAGGACGCTATGGCTACACCTTC. The encoded protein is CSVDLTGRYGYTF. The chain is built from TRBV29-1 and TRBJ1-2; possibly TRBD1 for D (6 bases). Germline assignment: CDR1 SQVTM and CDR2 ANQGSEA. The CDR3 sequence is 13 residues long. Trimming shortened V by 3 bases and J by 4 bases, and 12 bases separated the two germline ends.

This chain uses TRBV4-1 with TRBJ1-6; 8 positions agree with TRBD1. Germline CDR1 reads MGHRA; CDR2 reads YSYEKL. With V trimmed by 3 bases and J by 4 bases, 5 bases remained unmatched. The CDR3 extends over 16 amino acids. CDR3 sequence: CASSQRTGMYNSPLHF. The DNA of the CDR3 is TGCGCCAGCAGCCAGAGGACAGGGATGTATAATTCACCCCTCCACTTT.

With respect to this clonotype: Being one base from a much bigger clone, this may be a read error. V usage is TRBV6-1 and J usage is TRBJ1-2; maybe TRBD1 (6 bases). The V end was cut by 7 bases, the J end by 6 bases, with 18 bases between. The CDR3 is made up of 14 amino acids. Germline CDR1 MNHNS, CDR2 SASEGT. The CDR3 DNA follows: TGTGCCAGCACTCACCGGGGGGCTGGGGATGGCTACACCTTC. Residues: CASTHRGAGDGYTF.

This clonotype was counted between two and nine times. J is TRBJ2-7 and V is TRBV29-1; a possible D gene is TRBD1 (5 bases). The CDR3 length is 13 residues. The germline CDR1 and CDR2 sequences are SQVTM and ANQGSEA. Trimming cost V 4 bases and J 0 bases, with 10 bases left between them. This CDR3 reads CSVVQANSYEQYF. Written as DNA, the CDR3 is TGCAGCGTTGTACAGGCTAACTCCTACGAGCAGTACTTC.

CDR3 bases: TGTGCCAGTAGTAAAAATGACATCAACTCCTACGAGCAGTACTTC. This gives the protein CASSKNDINSYEQYF. The chain couples TRBV19 to TRBJ2-7; D is undetermined. The CDR3 loop spans 15 amino acids. V dropped 4 bases and J dropped 0 bases, with 13 bases sitting between them. CDR1 and CDR2 (germline): LNHDA, SQIVND (reference sequence). The variable domain in full, with the rest retrieved from reference TRBV19 and TRBJ2-7, is DGGITQSPKYLFRKEGQNVTLSCEQNLNHDAMYWYRQDPGQGLRLIYYSQIVNDFQKGDIAEGYSVSREKKESFPLTVTSAQKNPTAFYLCASSKNDINSYEQYFGPGTRLTVT.

V usage is TRBV5-6 and J usage is TRBJ1-1, with TRBD1 as a possible D gene (5 bases). The CDR3 is 15 residues long. V lost 2 bases and J lost 1, with 12 bases in between. Germline CDR1 is SGHDT and CDR2 is YYEEEE. CDR3 DNA sequence: TGTGCCAGCAGCTTCCAGGGACGGAGGAACACTGAAGCTTTCTTT. It is translated as CASSFQGRRNTEAFF.

This clonotype was seen once. This sequence joins TRBV5-1 and TRBJ2-7, with a possible D match to TRBD2 (7 bases). This CDR3 contains 17 residues. Germline assignment: CDR1 SGHRS and CDR2 YFSETQ. The ends were cut back, 3 bases at V and 3 bases at J, with 22 bases in the middle. The CDR3 DNA sequence: TGCGCCAGCAGCTGGGGGCGGGAGATCCCATCCCGCTACGAGCAGTACTTC. It yields the protein CASSWGREIPSRYEQYF. The whole variable domain, remainder taken from reference TRBV5-1 and TRBJ2-7, is KAGVTQTPRYLIKTRGQQVTLSCSPISGHRSVSWYQQTPGQGLQFLFEYFSETQRNKGNFPGRFSGRQFSNSRSEMNVSTLELGDSALYLCASSWGREIPSRYEQYFGPGTRLTVT.

This clonotype was counted between two and nine times. This chain uses TRBV24-1 with TRBJ1-5, with D possibly matching TRBD1 (5 bases). The V gene's germline CDR1 is KGHDR and CDR2 SFDVKD. The CDR3 is made up of 14 amino acids. Trimming stripped 5 bases from V and 6 bases from J, with 13 bases between. CDR3 protein: CATSGAGTIQPQHF. CDR3 DNA sequence: TGTGCCACCAGTGGGGCAGGGACCATTCAGCCCCAGCATTTT.

The V gene is TRBV27, the J gene TRBJ1-5; no definite D call. V was clipped by 3 bases and J by 0 bases, with 15 bases between them. The CDR3 consists of 17 residues. Germline CDR1 is MNHEY and CDR2 is SMNVEV (reference sequence). This CDR3 is CASSFRWEGYSNQPQHF. The CDR3 nucleotides read TGTGCCAGCAGTTTTAGGTGGGAGGGATATAGCAATCAGCCCCAGCATTTT.

The sample holds a few counts of this clonotype. The chain is built from TRBV3-1 and TRBJ1-4; D ambiguous. Germline values: CDR1 LGHDT, CDR2 YNNKEL (reference sequence). Trimming removed 3 bases at V and 10 bases at J, with 18 bases between. The CDR3 has 15 amino acids. The CDR3 loop reads CASSHGGLAGGKLFF. The CDR3 nucleotides read TGTGCCAGCAGCCACGGCGGATTGGCGGGCGGAAAACTGTTTTTT.

The genes are TRBV7-9 and TRBJ1-1; 10 bases map to TRBD1. J was trimmed by 4 bases and V by 5 bases; bases with no gene match: 7. CDR3 size: 15 residues. Germline CDR1 reads SEHNR; CDR2 reads FQNEAQ (reference sequence). CDR3 residues: CASSPETGGVTEAFF. CDR3 in DNA: TGTGCCAGCAGCCCAGAGACAGGGGGCGTCACTGAAGCTTTCTTT.

This clonotype was observed many times. DNA of the CDR3: TGTGCCAGCAGTCCTAGACAGGTCGGCAATCAGCCCCAGCATTTT. It yields the protein CASSPRQVGNQPQHF. This chain uses TRBV12-3 or TRBV12-4 with TRBJ1-5; perhaps TRBD1 as D (6 bases). Trimming shortened V by 5 bases and J by 2 bases, and 13 bases separated the two germline ends. The CDR3 contains 15 residues.

This rearrangement joins TRBV29-1 to TRBJ2-4; TRBD2 is a possible D gene (5 bases). V was shortened by 5 bases and J by 0 bases, with 8 bases between the two germline ends. The germline CDR1 and CDR2 sequences are SQVTM and ANQGSEA. The CDR3 totals 13 residues. Here the CDR3 DNA reads TGCAGCGTTCTAGGACTAGCCAAAAACATTCAGTACTTC. Translating it yields CSVLGLAKNIQYF.

This clonotype has a count of ten or more. This chain joins TRBV28 and TRBJ2-5, with a tentative D call TRBD2 (6 bases). Germline V lookup: CDR1 MDHEN, CDR2 SYDVKM. The CDR3 runs 15 residues. The germline V and J ends were trimmed by 2 bases and 1 base, with 11 bases remaining between them. In DNA form, the CDR3 reads TGTGCCAGCAGTTTAGGGAGCGGGCCCCAAGAGACCCAGTACTTC. Its translation is CASSLGSGPQETQYF.

This clonotype was observed a few times. The rearrangement links TRBV5-1 to TRBJ1-1; 8 bases fit TRBD1. Germline V gene data show CDR1 as SGHRS and CDR2 as YFSETQ. The CDR3 extends over 12 amino acids. J lost 5 bases, V lost 9 bases, and 6 bases had no gene match. DNA of the CDR3: TGCGCCACCAGGGGGCTGAGGACTGAAGCTTTCTTT. Residues: CATRGLRTEAFF. Full variable domain (remainder filled in from reference TRBV5-1 and TRBJ1-1): KAGVTQTPRYLIKTRGQQVTLSCSPISGHRSVSWYQQTPGQGLQFLFEYFSETQRNKGNFPGRFSGRQFSNSRSEMNVSTLELGDSALYLCATRGLRTEAFFGQGTRLTVV.

The V gene is TRBV7-2, the J gene TRBJ1-2, with D perhaps matching TRBD1 (5 bases). The CDR3 length is 15 residues. V shed 5 bases and J shed 5 bases, with 18 bases lying between them. Germline CDR1 and CDR2: SGHTA and FQGNSA. The CDR3 region is CASSPGRNPPYGYTF. In DNA, the CDR3 is TGTGCCAGCAGCCCGGGACGGAACCCTCCGTATGGCTACACCTTC. The whole variable domain, filled in from reference TRBV7-2 and TRBJ1-2, reads GAGVSQSPSNKVTEKGKDVELRCDPISGHTALYWYRQSLGQGLEFLIYFQGNSAPDKSGLPSDRFSAERTGGSVSTLTIQRTQQEDSAVYLCASSPGRNPPYGYTFGSGTRLTVV.

This clonotype was detected a few times. The V call is TRBV5-1, the J call TRBJ1-2, with D perhaps TRBD1 (5 bases). Germline loops: CDR1 SGHRS, CDR2 YFSETQ. The CDR3 covers 13 residues. Trimming stripped 7 bases from V and 4 bases from J, with 14 bases between. The DNA of the CDR3 is TGCGCCAGCGGACCGAGGGACGGCTATGGCTACACCTTC. Its translation is CASGPRDGYGYTF.

Turning to this clonotype: The CDR3 does not end in the conserved phenylalanine or tryptophan, so this is likely a read error. The gene calls are TRBV20-1 and TRBJ1-2, with a possible D match to TRBD1 (5 bases). V dropped 2 bases and J dropped 2 bases, with 15 bases sitting between them. Per germline, CDR1 DFQATT and CDR2 SNEGSKA (reference sequence). The CDR3 contains 15 residues. The CDR3 DNA reads TGCAGTGCTAGAAAAGTCGGGACGAACAACTATGGCTACACCTCC. Translation: CSARKVGTNNYGYTS.